A single sample is the source of the 27 T cell receptor beta chains below, sequenced in a study of shared clonotypes between healthy human individuals. Only in-frame clones appear in the TCRdb table, and some are missing; sequencing was by immunoSEQ multiplex PCR. Of under 2,500,000 clones in the sample, approximately 96% were seen once. Source material: naive CD4+ T cells sorted from blood. Subset in this sample: CD45RA+ positively selected. All receptors derive from a man aged 18 to 29 in good health.

The chain uses TRBV2 and TRBJ2-1, with 10 bases lining up with TRBD1. The CDR3 has 15 residues. The ends lost 6 bases at V and 6 bases at J; junction bases unmatched: 8. Germline V gene lookup returns CDR1 SNHLY and CDR2 FYNNEI. Here the CDR3 reads CASRPDRGSFNEQFF. The DNA of the CDR3 is TGTGCCAGCAGACCGGACAGGGGGTCGTTCAATGAGCAGTTCTTC. Full variable domain (missing parts from reference TRBV2 and TRBJ2-1): EPEVTQTPSHQVTQMGQEVILRCVPISNHLYFYWYRQILGQKVEFLVSFYNNEISEKSEIFDDQFSVERPDGSNFTLKIRSTKLEDSAMYFCASRPDRGSFNEQFFGPGTRLTVL.

This clone was seen only once. This specimen includes other DNA sequences encoding the same CDR3. This chain uses TRBV7-2 with TRBJ2-5, with 8 bases identical to TRBD1. This CDR3 has 14 amino acids. Trimming took 2 bases from V and 4 from J; bases not matched to a gene: 3. The germline gives CDR1 SGHTA, CDR2 FQGNSA. The CDR3 bases are TGTGCCAGCAGCTTACAGGGGGCGGGAGAGACCCAGTACTTC. Translating it yields CASSLQGAGETQYF.

The chain combines TRBV19 with TRBJ1-1, with 8 nucleotides matching TRBD1. The V gene's germline CDR1 is LNHDA and CDR2 SQIVND (reference sequence). V shed 3 bases, J shed 4 bases, and the junction held 7 bases outside the gene matches. The CDR3 totals 15 residues. The DNA of the CDR3 is TGTGCCAGTAGTATGCGCGACAGGGGAGGCACTGAAGCTTTCTTT. This gives the protein CASSMRDRGGTEAFF.

This clone came up once. The chain is built from TRBV30 and TRBJ1-1; D remains unclear. The CDR3 sequence is 12 residues long. Germline lookup yields CDR1 GTSNPN and CDR2 SVGIG (reference sequence). Trimming left V 3 bases short and J 3 bases short, with 8 bases between. The CDR3 DNA reads as TGTGCCTGGAGATACGGGGACACTGAAGCTTTCTTT. Translated, it gives CAWRYGDTEAFF.

V gene TRBV10-3 combines with J gene TRBJ1-1; D gene unclear. CDR3 length: 13 amino acids. V was pared by 7 bases and J by 0 bases, with 9 bases between. Looked up from germline, CDR1 is ENHRY and CDR2 is SYGVKD. CDR3 in DNA: TGTGCCATCAATCCTTACATGAACACTGAAGCTTTCTTT. Its protein product is CAINPYMNTEAFF.

With regard to this clone: The junction and the germline gene differ at one end; a read error may be behind it. The chain combines TRBV7-3 with TRBJ2-1, with 14 positions matching TRBD2. The CDR3 loop spans 16 amino acids. The germline V gene has CDR1 SGHTA and CDR2 FQGTGA. CDR3 sequence (DNA): TGTGCCAGCAGCCTAACCGGGACTAGCGGGGGAGAAGAGCAGTTCTTC. Translation gives CASSLTGTSGGEEQFF.

The chain links TRBV7-2 to TRBJ1-1; D perhaps matches TRBD1 (5 bases). V lost 5 bases and J lost 3, with 13 bases in between. This CDR3 contains 14 residues. CDR1 is SGHTA and CDR2 is FQGNSA in the germline V gene. CDR3 in amino acids: CASSLSTGYTEAFF. Written as DNA, the CDR3 is TGTGCCAGCAGCCTATCAACAGGTTACACTGAAGCTTTCTTT.

The J gene is TRBJ1-3, the V gene TRBV27; no firm D call. The CDR3 covers 15 residues. V dropped 8 bases and J dropped 7 bases, with 21 bases sitting between them. Germline-derived CDR1 and CDR2 are MNHEY and SMNVEV (reference sequence). The CDR3 reads CASPGRTEDGNTIYF. CDR3 coding DNA: TGTGCCAGCCCAGGCAGAACGGAAGATGGGAACACCATATATTTT.

This sequence joins TRBV11-2 and TRBJ1-4; a possible D gene is TRBD1 (5 bases). This CDR3 has 14 amino acids. V lost 5 bases to trimming and J lost 8 bases, with 15 bases between them. CDR1 and CDR2 from the germline V gene are SGHAT and FQNNGV. The CDR3 loop is CASSPHGAGEKLFF. CDR3 bases: TGTGCCAGCAGCCCTCATGGGGCTGGGGAAAAACTGTTTTTT.

The genes are TRBV30 and TRBJ1-2; no firm D call. CDR3 length: 11 residues. V was cut by 5 bases and J by 2 bases, with 6 bases left in between. Germline V lookup: CDR1 GTSNPN, CDR2 SVGIG (reference sequence). CDR3 residues: CAWLQNYGYTF. Here the CDR3 DNA reads TGTGCCTGGTTACAGAACTATGGCTACACCTTC.

This clone is a singleton in its sample. The chain links TRBV7-2 to TRBJ2-7, with 8 nucleotides matching TRBD1. V lost 8 bases, J lost 4 bases, and 7 bases stayed unmatched. CDR1 and CDR2 (germline): SGHTA, FQGNSA. This CDR3 has 13 amino acids. CDR3 in DNA: TGTGCCAGCGCCTCCGGGACAGGATACGAGCAGTACTTC. It yields the protein CASASGTGYEQYF.

The V call is TRBV2, the J call TRBJ2-5, with D possibly TRBD2 on 5 matching bases. V was clipped by 8 bases and J by 0 bases, with 16 bases between them. CDR1 is SNHLY and CDR2 is FYNNEI in the germline V gene. The CDR3 totals 15 residues. The CDR3 reads CASGVSDLYQETQYF. The DNA for the CDR3 is TGTGCCAGCGGGGTTAGCGACCTCTACCAAGAGACCCAGTACTTC.

The chain recombines TRBV28 with TRBJ2-3; TRBD1 is a possible D gene (5 bases). CDR3 length: 12 residues. CDR1 and CDR2 from the germline V gene are MDHEN and SYDVKM. V lost 6 bases and J lost 6, with 10 bases in between. The CDR3 reads CASSVKGDTQYF. The CDR3 DNA reads as TGTGCCAGCAGCGTGAAGGGGGATACGCAGTATTTT. Full variable domain (outside the CDR3, taken from reference TRBV28 and TRBJ2-3): DVKVTQSSRYLVKRTGEKVFLECVQDMDHENMFWYRQDPGLGLRLIYFSYDVKMKEKGDIPEGYSVSREKKERFSLILESASTNQTSMYLCASSVKGDTQYFGPGTRLTVL.

In its sample, this clone was seen once. The chain has TRBV4-3 and TRBJ2-7; 15 nucleotides line up with TRBD2. Germline CDR1 reads LGHNA; CDR2 reads YSLEER. The CDR3 loop spans 14 amino acids. The V gene end was trimmed by 4 bases and the J gene end by 6 bases; junction bases not matched to a gene: 1. As DNA, the CDR3 is TGCGCCAGCAGCCCGGGACTAGCGGGAGGCGAGCAGTACTTC. Translation gives CASSPGLAGGEQYF.

A remark on this clone: This CDR3 is also generated by other DNA sequences in the sample. V usage is TRBV5-1 and J usage is TRBJ2-1, with a weak D call TRBD2 (6 bases). The germline V gene has CDR1 SGHRS and CDR2 YFSETQ. V lost 0 bases, J lost 1 base, and 8 bases lay in between. The CDR3 spans 15 residues. The CDR3 here is CASSLDRGSYNEQFF. In nucleotides, the CDR3 is TGCGCCAGCAGCTTGGACCGGGGGTCCTACAATGAGCAGTTCTTC.

The J gene is TRBJ1-1, the V gene TRBV18; TRBD1 might be the D (5 bases). Trimming removed 8 bases at V and 5 bases at J, with 21 bases between. This CDR3 has 15 amino acids. CDR1 and CDR2 (germline): KGHSH, LQKENI. In DNA, the CDR3 is TGTGCCAGCCGATCAGCGGACTCTCAGGGTACTGAAGCTTTCTTT. The encoded protein is CASRSADSQGTEAFF.

The rearrangement links TRBV5-1 to TRBJ2-1, with D perhaps TRBD1 (7 bases). The CDR3 runs 14 residues. The V end lost 2 bases, the J end lost 7 bases, and 13 bases lay between the germline ends. Germline CDR1 and CDR2: SGHRS and YFSETQ. The CDR3 loop reads CASSFDRAGNEQFF. Here the CDR3 DNA reads TGCGCCAGCAGCTTCGACAGGGCGGGGAATGAGCAGTTCTTC.

CDR3 DNA: TGTGCCAGCTTGGGACAGGGAGGTAATTCACCCCTCCACTTT. Amino acids: CASLGQGGNSPLHF. The rearrangement uses TRBV6-1 and TRBJ1-6, with TRBD1 matching over 9 bases. The CDR3 has 14 amino acids. Per the germline V gene, CDR1 is MNHNS and CDR2 is SASEGT. The V and J ends lost 8 bases and 6 bases, in that order; junction bases with no gene match: 5.

The chain joins TRBV7-2 to TRBJ2-3, with 12 nucleotides matching TRBD2. This CDR3 is built from 17 residues. J lost 0 bases, V lost 4 bases, and 5 bases had no gene match. Looked up from germline, CDR1 is SGHTA and CDR2 is FQGNSA. CDR3 region: CASSSSGTSGSTDTQYF. In DNA form, the CDR3 reads TGTGCCAGCAGCTCATCTGGGACTAGCGGGAGCACAGATACGCAGTATTTT.

J is TRBJ2-6 and V is TRBV18; 7 nucleotides agree with TRBD1. The V gene's germline CDR1 is KGHSH and CDR2 LQKENI. J was trimmed by 0 bases and V by 6 bases; bases with no gene match: 5. The length of the CDR3 is 16 residues. In nucleotides, the CDR3 is TGTGCCAGCTCTTCGACAGGGCCCTCTGGGGCCAACGTCCTGACTTTC. Amino acids: CASSSTGPSGANVLTF.

The gene calls are TRBV30 and TRBJ1-6, with TRBD1 as a possible D gene (6 bases). The CDR3 is 15 residues long. V shed 5 bases and J shed 1 base, with 12 bases lying between them. The germline V gene encodes CDR1 GTSNPN and CDR2 SVGIG (reference sequence). CDR3 residues: CAWRKGGSYNSPLHF. CDR3 coding DNA: TGTGCCTGGCGAAAGGGGGGGTCCTATAATTCACCCCTCCACTTT.

A note on this clone: This sample includes further DNA sequences coding for the same CDR3. V is TRBV30 and J is TRBJ2-7, with 11 positions matching TRBD1. Germline-derived CDR1 and CDR2 are GTSNPN and SVGIG (reference sequence). After removal of 5 bases from V and 0 bases from J, the junction contained 0 bases not matched to a gene. The length of the CDR3 is 13 residues. The CDR3 coding sequence is TGTGCCTGGGGGACAGGGGGCTCCTACGAGCAGTACTTC. As protein: CAWGTGGSYEQYF.

The CDR3, as DNA: TGTGCCAGCAGTGCTCGACAGGGAGCCTACAATGAGCAGTTCTTC. Protein product: CASSARQGAYNEQFF. V is TRBV6-4 and J is TRBJ2-1, with 7 bases fitting TRBD1. The J segment lost 2 bases and the V segment lost 4 bases, leaving 5 bases of the junction unmatched. Germline lookup yields CDR1 MRHNA and CDR2 SNTAGT. The CDR3 has 15 amino acids.

The rearrangement joins TRBV19 to TRBJ1-2, with unresolved D. The CDR3 loop spans 13 amino acids. CDR1 is LNHDA and CDR2 is SQIVND in the germline V gene (reference sequence). With 6 bases removed from V and 0 bases from J, the gap between germline ends came to 8 bases. The CDR3 DNA follows: TGTGCCAGTAGCTTGCGGCCTAACTATGGCTACACCTTC. Encoded protein: CASSLRPNYGYTF.

A remark on this clone: Other DNA variants within this sample encode the same CDR3. The chain combines TRBV18 with TRBJ2-3; 9 bases map to TRBD1. Germline V gene data show CDR1 as KGHSH and CDR2 as LQKENI. The trim removed 3 bases at V and 3 bases at J, leaving 4 bases unmatched. This CDR3 has 15 residues. The CDR3 protein is CASSPTGGPTDTQYF. DNA for the CDR3: TGTGCCAGCTCACCCACAGGGGGCCCGACAGATACGCAGTATTTT.

V and J are TRBV5-1 and TRBJ2-7; D perhaps matches TRBD2 (6 bases). CDR1 is SGHRS, CDR2 YFSETQ, per germline. Trimming removed 0 bases from V and 3 bases from J, with 13 bases in between. CDR3 length: 15 residues. The CDR3, as DNA: TGCGCCAGCAGCTTGGGGGCGGGGAAGGTCTACGAGCAGTACTTC. Translated, it gives CASSLGAGKVYEQYF. The full variable domain, rest sourced from reference TRBV5-1 and TRBJ2-7, is KAGVTQTPRYLIKTRGQQVTLSCSPISGHRSVSWYQQTPGQGLQFLFEYFSETQRNKGNFPGRFSGRQFSNSRSEMNVSTLELGDSALYLCASSLGAGKVYEQYFGPGTRLTVT.

V gene TRBV10-3 combines with J gene TRBJ2-7, with D maybe TRBD1 (6 bases). The CDR3 runs to 13 residues. Trimming removed 10 bases from V and 0 bases from J, with 13 bases in between. Germline V gene sequence: CDR1 ENHRY, CDR2 SYGVKD. CDR3 residues: CATDSSNSYEQYF. The CDR3, as DNA: TGTGCCACGGACAGCTCCAACTCCTACGAGCAGTACTTC.